These 24 T cell receptor beta chains originate from one sample sequenced in a study of cytomegalovirus exposure and HLA in healthy donors. The primer mix had 60 Vbeta and 13 Jbeta primers. Using immunoSEQ multiplex PCR, the repertoire was profiled, and TCRdb retains in-frame clones only, with some absent. The data show 84,000 or so clones, 62% seen once. The sample taken for sequencing was PBMCs. Source of these receptors: a woman in her 30s in good health and CMV-seropositive.

The chain employs TRBV27 and TRBJ1-2, with a possible D match to TRBD1 (5 bases). CDR3 length: 12 amino acids. The V gene lost 7 bases and the J gene lost 7 bases, with 13 bases spanning the gap. From germline, CDR1 is MNHEY and CDR2 SMNVEV (reference sequence). The CDR3 sequence: CASKGPSGGYTF. CDR3 DNA: TGTGCCAGCAAGGGGCCTTCGGGTGGCTACACCTTC.

The V call is TRBV7-6, the J call TRBJ2-5; 12 nucleotides align to TRBD2. This CDR3 comprises 18 residues. V was pared by 2 bases and J by 1 base, with 8 bases of the junction left unmatched. Looked up from germline, CDR1 is SGHVS and CDR2 is FNYEAQ. The CDR3 here is CASSLRPSGGAVQETQYF. CDR3 sequence (DNA): TGTGCCAGCAGCTTACGTCCTAGCGGGGGGGCGGTCCAAGAGACCCAGTACTTC.

This clone appeared a few times. The chain uses TRBV6-1 and TRBJ2-2; 7 bases line up with TRBD1. CDR1 is MNHNS, CDR2 SASEGT, per germline. Trimming at V came to 3 bases and at J to 2 bases, leaving 3 bases not matched to a gene. The CDR3 covers 15 residues. CDR3 DNA sequence: TGTGCCAGCAGTGATGGGACAGTAAACACCGGGGAGCTGTTTTTT. This codes for CASSDGTVNTGELFF.

The chain joins TRBV19 to TRBJ2-1, with 11 bases that match TRBD1. CDR1 and CDR2 from the germline V gene are LNHDA and SQIVND (reference sequence). The V and J ends lost 9 bases and 7 bases, in that order; junction bases with no gene match: 11. There are 15 residues in the CDR3. CDR3 protein: CASRTGGAVPNEQFF. CDR3 bases: TGTGCCAGCAGGACAGGGGGCGCGGTGCCGAATGAGCAGTTCTTC.

The chain joins TRBV2 to TRBJ2-2; D may be TRBD2 (6 bases). CDR3 length: 16 amino acids. Germline CDR1 SNHLY, CDR2 FYNNEI. The ends were cut back, 4 bases at V and 5 bases at J, with 17 bases in the middle. The CDR3 DNA reads as TGTGCCAGCAGTGGGGGACTTCTTACTTCAACCGGGGAGCTGTTTTTT. Translation: CASSGGLLTSTGELFF.

This clone was seen only a few times. J is TRBJ2-3 and V is TRBV21-1; no DNA check was done on the table's D call, TRBD1. TRBV21-1 is given as a pseudogene. The CDR3 length is 12 residues. The CDR3 region has the DNA TGTGCCAGCAGCAACAACAGGGCCACGCAGTATTTT. It specifies CASSNNRATQYF.

This clone was detected a few times. The J gene is TRBJ1-5, the V gene TRBV28; weak D call: TRBD1 (5 bases). V lost 5 bases and J lost 7, with 15 bases in between. The germline gives CDR1 MDHEN, CDR2 SYDVKM. The CDR3 is made up of 14 amino acids. The CDR3 loop is CASSPQGFGQPQHF. The DNA of the CDR3 is TGTGCCAGCAGTCCCCAGGGTTTTGGCCAGCCCCAGCATTTT.

V usage is TRBV7-3 and J usage is TRBJ2-7, with D maybe TRBD2 (5 bases). The germline gives CDR1 SGHTA, CDR2 FQGTGA. This CDR3 is built from 13 residues. Trimming removed 5 bases from V and 6 bases from J, with 14 bases in between. The CDR3 DNA sequence: TGTGCCAGCAGCCTGGATTTTGCGGGCGAGCAGTACTTC. Amino acid sequence: CASSLDFAGEQYF.

The chain uses TRBV5-1 and TRBJ2-2, with TRBD2 matching over 8 bases. V lost 6 bases, J lost 7 bases, and 8 bases stayed unmatched. Germline V gene sequence: CDR1 SGHRS, CDR2 YFSETQ. The CDR3 totals 14 residues. In DNA, the CDR3 is TGCGCCAGCACCGAGGCGGGGGGAGTCGGGGAGCTGTTTTTT. This encodes CASTEAGGVGELFF.

This chain joins TRBV2 and TRBJ2-5; 7 nucleotides agree with TRBD1. V lost 6 bases and J lost 4; bases outside the gene matches: 11. This CDR3 has 15 amino acids. Looked up from germline, CDR1 is SNHLY and CDR2 is FYNNEI. CDR3 sequence (DNA): TGTGCCAGCAGCCAAGTGAGACAGGGAACAGAGACCCAGTACTTC. Protein: CASSQVRQGTETQYF.

CDR3 nucleotide sequence: TGTGCCAGCAGGCCACAGGGGAACTATGGCTACACCTTC. Its protein product is CASRPQGNYGYTF. The chain combines TRBV6-5 with TRBJ1-2, with 7 bases that match TRBD1. Per germline, CDR1 MNHEY and CDR2 SVGAGI. V lost 6 bases to trimming and J lost 2 bases; unmatched junction nucleotides: 3. This CDR3 has 13 amino acids.

The gene calls are TRBV19 and TRBJ1-4; TRBD1 agrees at 8 bases. CDR1 and CDR2 from the germline V gene are LNHDA and SQIVND (reference sequence). The CDR3 is 14 residues long. V shed 4 bases, J shed 5 bases, and the junction held 3 bases outside the gene matches. CDR3 sequence reads: CASSSNRGNEKLFF. DNA for the CDR3: TGTGCCAGTAGTAGTAACAGGGGGAATGAAAAACTGTTTTTT.

This chain connects TRBV7-8 to TRBJ1-3; 9 nucleotides align to TRBD1. The CDR3 spans 19 residues. The germline CDR1 and CDR2 sequences are SGHVS and FQNEAQ. The V segment lost 5 bases and the J segment 1 base; nucleotides outside the gene matches: 15. The CDR3 spells CASSPRWGQGTSSGNTIYF. The CDR3 nucleotides read TGTGCCAGCAGCCCCCGGTGGGGACAGGGAACTTCTTCTGGAAACACCATATATTTT. The whole variable domain, remainder taken from reference TRBV7-8 and TRBJ1-3, is GAGVSQSPRYKVAKRGQDVALRCDPISGHVSLFWYQQALGQGPEFLTYFQNEAQLDKSGLPSDRFFAERPEGSVSTLKIQRTQQEDSAVYLCASSPRWGQGTSSGNTIYFGEGSWLTVV.

The chain carries TRBV25-1 and TRBJ1-2; D may be TRBD1 (5 bases). V was shortened by 0 bases and J by 7 bases, with 15 bases between the two germline ends. The CDR3 runs to 15 residues. Germline CDR1 is MGHDK and CDR2 is SYGVNS. In DNA, the CDR3 is TGTGCCAGCAGTGAATACTCGGGGGGTAGAGGTGGCTACACCTTC. Encoded protein: CASSEYSGGRGGYTF.

This clone occurred once. The gene calls are TRBV13 and TRBJ2-1; TRBD2 aligns across 10 bases. Germline trimming cut 5 bases from V and 7 bases from J; bases unmatched to any gene: 8. Germline V CDR1 and CDR2: PRHDT, FYEKMQ (reference sequence). The CDR3 runs to 15 residues. The DNA for the CDR3 is TGTGCCAGCAGCCTAAGCGGGGGGGCCTGGAATGAGCAGTTCTTC. Translated: CASSLSGGAWNEQFF.

The chain employs TRBV28 and TRBJ1-2; no firm D call. Germline V gene sequence: CDR1 MDHEN, CDR2 SYDVKM. V dropped 0 bases and J dropped 3 bases, with 11 bases sitting between them. The CDR3 has 15 residues. The CDR3 sequence: CASSLWVTEDYGYTF. The CDR3 coding sequence is TGTGCCAGCAGTTTATGGGTTACGGAGGACTATGGCTACACCTTC.

This sequence joins TRBV7-3 and TRBJ2-6; TRBD2 aligns across 9 bases. This CDR3 is 19 amino acids long. With 4 bases clipped from V and 1 base from J, the junction kept 11 bases outside the gene matches. CDR1 is SGHTA, CDR2 FQGTGA, per germline. CDR3 sequence: CASSSRGAGGRSGANVLTF. The CDR3 nucleotides are TGTGCCAGCAGCTCCAGGGGTGCGGGGGGGAGATCTGGGGCCAACGTCCTGACTTTC.

This clone was detected a few times. The chain joins TRBV6-5 to TRBJ2-5; TRBD2 agrees at 7 bases. This CDR3 comprises 15 residues. Germline CDR1 MNHEY, CDR2 SVGAGI. The junction had 11 bases not matched to a gene; V was cut back by 6 bases and J by 4 bases. DNA for the CDR3: TGTGCCAGCAGCGTACCGGGGGGAAGGCGAGAGACCCAGTACTTC. It translates to CASSVPGGRRETQYF.

The rearrangement joins TRBV28 to TRBJ1-1; D remains unclear. The CDR3 loop spans 14 amino acids. Between the trimmed V and J ends, which lost 8 bases and 4 bases, there was a span of 17 bases. Germline CDR1 MDHEN, CDR2 SYDVKM. The CDR3 nucleotides read TGTGCCAGCGGGCGAGGGATTGTAGGCACTGAAGCTTTCTTT. Translated, it gives CASGRGIVGTEAFF.

This clone was found a few times. This chain uses TRBV19 with TRBJ2-7; D is ambiguous. CDR1 and CDR2 (germline): LNHDA, SQIVND (reference sequence). Between the trimmed V and J ends, which lost 3 bases and 3 bases, there was a span of 12 bases. CDR3 size: 14 residues. The CDR3 region is CASSIGMRGYEQYF. The CDR3 coding sequence is TGTGCCAGTAGTATTGGAATGAGAGGCTACGAGCAGTACTTC.

The DNA of the CDR3 is TGTGCCAGCAGCCCGAGCGGGGGGCACACAGATACGCAGTATTTT. Translated, it gives CASSPSGGHTDTQYF. The chain links TRBV6-6 to TRBJ2-3; 9 bases line up with TRBD2. This CDR3 comprises 15 residues. Per the germline V gene, CDR1 is MNHNY and CDR2 is SVGAGI (reference sequence). V was clipped by 6 bases and J by 2 bases; unmatched bases: 6.

The chain joins TRBV18 to TRBJ1-2; D is undetermined. The CDR3 is 15 amino acids. In germline, CDR1 is KGHSH, CDR2 LQKENI. V was trimmed by 2 bases and J by 2 bases, leaving 12 bases between them. For the CDR3, the DNA is TGTGCCAGCTCACCATTACCAGCGGGCAACTATGGCTACACCTTC. This encodes CASSPLPAGNYGYTF.

Turning to this clone: The same CDR3 arises from other DNA sequences in this sample as well. V is TRBV7-9 and J is TRBJ2-5; 9 positions match TRBD1. The V gene's germline CDR1 is SEHNR and CDR2 FQNEAQ (reference sequence). V lost 5 bases and J lost 5; bases outside the gene matches: 9. The CDR3 consists of 15 residues. CDR3 sequence (DNA): TGTGCCAGCAGCGGCCGGACAGGGGAGGAGGAGACCCAGTACTTC. This sequence encodes CASSGRTGEEETQYF.

The rearrangement joins TRBV5-1 to TRBJ1-1, with TRBD1 as a possible D gene (6 bases). V lost 0 bases, J lost 2 bases, and 11 bases lay in between. The CDR3 consists of 15 residues. The germline V gene encodes CDR1 SGHRS and CDR2 YFSETQ. The CDR3 DNA reads as TGCGCCAGCAGCTTGGCCGTAGGGGGTAACACTGAAGCTTTCTTT. Its protein is CASSLAVGGNTEAFF.